This TCR beta chain is from a study of T cell responses to AZD1222 COVID-19 vaccine. Sequencing was performed with immunoSEQ multiplex PCR; in TCRdb, only in-frame clones are kept and a portion is missing. The sample records some 84,000 clones, 70% to 90% being singletons. V lost 5 bases and J 1 base, leaving 14 bases between the germline ends. This CDR3 has 15 residues. The germline gives CDR1 SEHNR, CDR2 FQNEAQ (reference sequence). V usage is TRBV7-9 and J usage is TRBJ1-1; D not certain. This TCR derives from an adult who received the AZD1222 COVID-19 vaccine. The specimen was peripheral blood, collected 28 days after the second AZD1222 dose. CDR3: CASSPGGSANTEAFF. CDR3 sequence (DNA): TGTGCCAGCAGCCCAGGCGGCAGTGCGAACACTGAAGCTTTCTTT.